The sample holds a few counts of the clone carrying this T cell receptor beta chain. Its antigen is unknown. The data are from a study of early stage breast cancer tumors. Study background: Eight ER+/PR+/HER2- tumors were invasive ductal; a few were invasive lobular.

Clones were read by immunoSEQ multiplex PCR, and TCRdb kept only the in-frame ones, dropping some. Among around 31,000 clones listed, roughly four fifths were seen once. Per germline, CDR1 SGHVS and CDR2 FNYEAQ. This CDR3 spans 13 amino acids. The V gene lost 5 bases and the J gene lost 4 bases, with 11 bases spanning the gap. Overall study results and limits: Blood repertoires resembled normal breast more than tumor.

The receptor was derived from a person aged 40 to 50 with breast cancer. Sequencing was done on a sample of blood. The genes are TRBV7-6 and TRBJ1-2; a weak D match, TRBD1 (5 bases). The CDR3 region has the DNA TGTGCCAGCAGCGCCGTTGGGGGCTATGGCTACACCTTC. Protein product: CASSAVGGYGYTF.